This entry lists 21 T cell receptor beta chains sequenced from one sample in a study of shared clonotypes between healthy human individuals. TCRdb's table, derived via immunoSEQ multiplex PCR, lists solely in-frame clones and lacks some. The data show approximately 1.4 million clones, 98% seen once. The sample consisted of naive CD4+ T cells sorted from blood. Subset here: CD45RA+ positively selected. These receptors all come from a man in his thirties or forties in good health.

CDR3 residues: CASSSLGGIGYEQYF. The DNA of the CDR3 is TGCGCCAGCAGCTCTTTAGGTGGCATAGGGTACGAGCAGTACTTC. The V and J genes are TRBV5-1 and TRBJ2-7; no clear D. The germline CDR1 and CDR2 sequences are SGHRS and YFSETQ. CDR3 length equals 15 residues. Trimming took 3 bases from V and 4 from J, leaving 17 bases between them. Full variable domain (missing parts from reference TRBV5-1 and TRBJ2-7): KAGVTQTPRYLIKTRGQQVTLSCSPISGHRSVSWYQQTPGQGLQFLFEYFSETQRNKGNFPGRFSGRQFSNSRSEMNVSTLELGDSALYLCASSSLGGIGYEQYFGPGTRLTVT.

In regard to this clone: This CDR3 is also generated by other DNA sequences in the sample. This sequence joins TRBV6-5 and TRBJ2-3; D gene ambiguous. Trimming took off 0 bases at V and 0 bases at J, with 4 bases between the two ends. This CDR3 has 14 amino acids. Germline loops: CDR1 MNHEY, CDR2 SVGAGI. The CDR3 DNA reads TGTGCCAGCAGTTACTCCCCAAGCACAGATACGCAGTATTTT. Protein product: CASSYSPSTDTQYF.

This clone was counted once. This chain uses TRBV6-5 with TRBJ2-1; 13 bases agree with TRBD2. With 6 bases clipped from V and 4 bases from J, the junction kept 3 bases outside the gene matches. Germline V lookup: CDR1 MNHEY, CDR2 SVGAGI. The CDR3 has 15 residues. The CDR3 DNA reads TGTGCCAGCAGCACGACTAGCGGGGGGTACAATGAGCAGTTCTTC. This gives the protein CASSTTSGGYNEQFF.

The chain joins TRBV6-5 to TRBJ2-2; no reliable D call. V was clipped by 1 base and J by 1 base, with 4 bases between them. CDR1 is MNHEY, CDR2 SVGAGI, per germline. This CDR3 has 14 amino acids. The CDR3 here is CASSYWQNTGELFF. The CDR3 nucleotides are TGTGCCAGCAGTTACTGGCAGAACACCGGGGAGCTGTTTTTT.

In DNA, the CDR3 is TGTGCCAGCAGTTACTCCCGGGGACAAGAGACCCAGTACTTC. This codes for CASSYSRGQETQYF. The chain combines TRBV6-5 with TRBJ2-5; the D gene is possibly TRBD2 (5 bases). Per the germline V gene, CDR1 is MNHEY and CDR2 is SVGAGI. The V and J ends lost 0 bases and 2 bases respectively, with 7 bases between them. The CDR3 has 14 residues.

With respect to this clone: The same CDR3 arises from other DNA sequences in this sample as well. The chain joins TRBV18 to TRBJ1-1; D unresolved. CDR1 and CDR2 (germline): KGHSH, LQKENI. The length of the CDR3 is 14 residues. Trimming took off 1 base at V and 1 base at J, with 7 bases between the two ends. The CDR3 is CASSPRTGNTEAFF. The CDR3 coding sequence is TGTGCCAGCTCACCACGGACGGGGAACACTGAAGCTTTCTTT.

V and J are TRBV11-2 and TRBJ2-5; no definite D call. Germline CDR1 SGHAT, CDR2 FQNNGV. This CDR3 has 13 amino acids. Trimming left V 7 bases short and J 2 bases short, with 11 bases between. The CDR3, as DNA: TGTGCCAGCAAATCAGTGGGGCAAGAGACCCAGTACTTC. Translation: CASKSVGQETQYF.

This rearrangement joins TRBV7-2 to TRBJ2-1; 9 nucleotides agree with TRBD2. The CDR3 sequence is 15 residues long. After removal of 6 bases from V and 2 bases from J, the junction contained 5 bases not matched to a gene. CDR1 is SGHTA, CDR2 FQGNSA, per germline. The CDR3, as DNA: TGTGCCAGCAGAGAGGCGGGAGGGCCCTACAATGAGCAGTTCTTC. Amino acid sequence: CASREAGGPYNEQFF.

V is TRBV5-1 and J is TRBJ1-1; no definite D call. Germline CDR1 is SGHRS and CDR2 is YFSETQ. CDR3 length: 15 amino acids. V was pared by 0 bases and J by 1 base, with 10 bases between. The CDR3 sequence is CASSLVVGPNTEAFF. The CDR3 region has the DNA TGCGCCAGCAGCTTGGTTGTGGGCCCGAACACTGAAGCTTTCTTT.

The V call is TRBV7-2, the J call TRBJ2-1; a weak D match, TRBD2 (5 bases). This CDR3 has 14 amino acids. V was trimmed by 5 bases and J by 9 bases, leaving 17 bases between them. CDR1 is SGHTA, CDR2 FQGNSA, per germline. The CDR3 DNA reads TGTGCCAGCAGCCCTTACACCCTAGCCAGTGAGCAGTTCTTC. Translation gives CASSPYTLASEQFF.

The gene calls are TRBV27 and TRBJ2-7; TRBD1 aligns across 11 bases. The CDR3 has 15 residues. In germline, CDR1 is MNHEY, CDR2 SMNVEV (reference sequence). V shed 1 base and J 7 bases; nucleotides not matched to a gene: 6. CDR3 nucleotide sequence: TGTGCCAGCAGTTTATTGGGGACAGGGGGAGGGGAGCAGTACTTC. Its translation is CASSLLGTGGGEQYF.

V usage is TRBV19 and J usage is TRBJ2-7, with TRBD1 matching 8 bases. The V gene's germline CDR1 is LNHDA and CDR2 SQIVND (reference sequence). Trimming at V came to 3 bases and at J to 6 bases, leaving 7 bases not matched to a gene. The CDR3 is 14 residues long. The chain's CDR3 is CASSIGQGSGEQYF. DNA for the CDR3: TGTGCCAGTAGTATCGGACAGGGATCGGGCGAGCAGTACTTC.

This chain connects TRBV7-3 to TRBJ2-1; perhaps TRBD2 as D (5 bases). The length of the CDR3 is 13 residues. Germline V lookup: CDR1 SGHTA, CDR2 FQGTGA. With 5 bases removed from V and 8 bases from J, the gap between germline ends came to 13 bases. The CDR3 is CASSPARADEQFF. The CDR3 bases are TGTGCCAGCAGCCCGGCGCGGGCCGATGAGCAGTTCTTC. The complete variable domain, with remaining parts taken from reference TRBV7-3 and TRBJ2-1, reads GAGVSQTPSNKVTEKGKYVELRCDPISGHTALYWYRQSLGQGPEFLIYFQGTGAADDSGLPNDRFFAVRPEGSVSTLKIQRTERGDSAVYLCASSPARADEQFFGPGTRLTVL.

The rearrangement uses TRBV6-4 and TRBJ2-3, with D perhaps TRBD2 (5 bases). The germline CDR1 and CDR2 sequences are MRHNA and SNTAGT. V lost 2 bases, J lost 1 base, and 7 bases lay in between. The CDR3 loop spans 14 amino acids. For the CDR3, the DNA is TGTGCCAGCAGTGACCATAGCGGCACAGATACGCAGTATTTT. Its protein is CASSDHSGTDTQYF.

The rearrangement joins TRBV10-2 to TRBJ1-5; D gene unclear. This CDR3 comprises 13 residues. CDR1 is WSHSY, CDR2 SAAADI, per germline. With 5 bases removed from V and 3 bases from J, the gap between germline ends came to 8 bases. CDR3 nucleotide sequence: TGCGCCAGCAGTCAAACTCTCAATCAGCCCCAGCATTTT. Its protein product is CASSQTLNQPQHF.

In this sample, this clone turned up once. The J gene is TRBJ2-3, the V gene TRBV5-1, with D perhaps matching TRBD1 (5 bases). Germline V gene lookup returns CDR1 SGHRS and CDR2 YFSETQ. The CDR3 sequence is 14 residues long. Trimming removed 0 bases at V and 4 bases at J, with 9 bases between. The DNA for the CDR3 is TGCGCCAGCAGCTTGGTTACAGGCCCAGATACGCAGTATTTT. It encodes CASSLVTGPDTQYF. Supplemented by reference TRBV5-1 and TRBJ2-3, the full variable domain reads KAGVTQTPRYLIKTRGQQVTLSCSPISGHRSVSWYQQTPGQGLQFLFEYFSETQRNKGNFPGRFSGRQFSNSRSEMNVSTLELGDSALYLCASSLVTGPDTQYFGPGTRLTVL.

The chain joins TRBV5-4 to TRBJ2-1; perhaps TRBD2 as D (5 bases). The CDR3 totals 14 residues. V lost 2 bases and J 0 bases, leaving 6 bases between the germline ends. Germline CDR1 SGHNT, CDR2 YYREEE (reference sequence). In nucleotides, the CDR3 is TGTGCCAGCAGCTTTGAGGGCTCCTACAATGAGCAGTTCTTC. Residues: CASSFEGSYNEQFF.

CDR3 sequence (DNA): TGTGCCAGCACCGAAAGAGGGCGTCAAAACACCGGGGAGCTGTTTTTT. Translation: CASTERGRQNTGELFF. The rearrangement uses TRBV28 and TRBJ2-2, with D possibly TRBD2 on 5 matching bases. CDR3 length: 16 amino acids. Germline V CDR1 and CDR2: MDHEN, SYDVKM. Trimming took off 7 bases at V and 2 bases at J, with 17 bases between the two ends.

The chain combines TRBV5-1 with TRBJ2-5; D might be TRBD2 (6 bases). CDR1 is SGHRS, CDR2 YFSETQ, per germline. Trimming stripped 4 bases from V and 4 bases from J, with 17 bases between. The CDR3 sequence is 15 residues long. This chain's CDR3 is CASSQRVLGGETQYF. Here the CDR3 DNA reads TGCGCCAGCAGCCAGCGGGTCTTGGGAGGAGAGACCCAGTACTTC.

The genes are TRBV2 and TRBJ2-7; 7 nucleotides align to TRBD1. The V and J ends lost 7 bases and 2 bases, in that order; junction bases with no gene match: 8. This CDR3 has 14 residues. The V gene's germline CDR1 is SNHLY and CDR2 FYNNEI. The CDR3 loop is CASKGNRGTYEQYF. DNA for the CDR3: TGTGCCAGCAAGGGAAACAGGGGAACCTACGAGCAGTACTTC.

The rearrangement uses TRBV9 and TRBJ1-2; D is possibly TRBD1 (5 bases). The CDR3 sequence is 11 residues long. Germline values: CDR1 SGDLS, CDR2 YYNGEE. V lost 7 bases and J lost 6, with 10 bases in between. CDR3 bases: TGTGCCAGCGGGAGGGGAAATGGCTACACCTTC. This sequence encodes CASGRGNGYTF. Full variable domain (missing parts from reference TRBV9 and TRBJ1-2): DSGVTQTPKHLITATGQRVTLRCSPRSGDLSVYWYQQSLDQGLQFLIQYYNGEERAKGNILERFSAQQFPDLHSELNLSSLELGDSALYFCASGRGNGYTFGSGTRLTVV.